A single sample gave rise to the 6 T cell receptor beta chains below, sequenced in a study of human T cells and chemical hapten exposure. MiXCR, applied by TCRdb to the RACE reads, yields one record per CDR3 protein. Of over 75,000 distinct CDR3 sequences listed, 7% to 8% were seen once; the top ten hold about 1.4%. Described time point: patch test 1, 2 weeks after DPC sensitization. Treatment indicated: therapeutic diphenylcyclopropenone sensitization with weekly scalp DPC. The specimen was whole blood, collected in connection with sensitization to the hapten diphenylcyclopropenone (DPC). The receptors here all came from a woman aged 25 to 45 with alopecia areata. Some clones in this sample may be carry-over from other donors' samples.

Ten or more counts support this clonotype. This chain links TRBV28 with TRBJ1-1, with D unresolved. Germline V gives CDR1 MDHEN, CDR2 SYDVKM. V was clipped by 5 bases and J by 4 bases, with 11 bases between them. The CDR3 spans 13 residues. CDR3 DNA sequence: TGTGCCAGCAGTACCTTCATCCTCACTGAAGCTTTCTTT. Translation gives CASSTFILTEAFF. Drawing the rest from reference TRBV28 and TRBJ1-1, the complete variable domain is DVKVTQSSRYLVKRTGEKVFLECVQDMDHENMFWYRQDPGLGLRLIYFSYDVKMKEKGDIPEGYSVSREKKERFSLILESASTNQTSMYLCASSTFILTEAFFGQGTRLTVV.

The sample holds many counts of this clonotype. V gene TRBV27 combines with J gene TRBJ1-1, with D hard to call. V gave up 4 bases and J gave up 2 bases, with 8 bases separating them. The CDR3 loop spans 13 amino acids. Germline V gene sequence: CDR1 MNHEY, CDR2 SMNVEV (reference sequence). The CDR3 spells CASSSKGNTEAFF. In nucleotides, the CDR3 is TGTGCCAGCAGTTCCAAGGGAAACACTGAAGCTTTCTTT.

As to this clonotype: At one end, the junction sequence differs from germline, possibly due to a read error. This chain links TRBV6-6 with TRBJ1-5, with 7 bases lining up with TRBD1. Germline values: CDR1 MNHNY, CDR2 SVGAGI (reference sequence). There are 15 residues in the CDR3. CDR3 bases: TGTGCCAGCAGCCCGACAGGGACGGGCAATCAGCCCCAGAATTTT. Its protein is CASSPTGTGNQPQNF.

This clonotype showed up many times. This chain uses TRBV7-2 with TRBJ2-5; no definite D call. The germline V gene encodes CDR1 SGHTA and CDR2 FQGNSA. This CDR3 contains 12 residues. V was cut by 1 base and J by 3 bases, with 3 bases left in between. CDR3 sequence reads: CASSLGEETQYF. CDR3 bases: TGTGCCAGCAGCTTAGGTGAAGAGACCCAGTACTTC. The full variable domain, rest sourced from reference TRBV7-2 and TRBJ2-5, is GAGVSQSPSNKVTEKGKDVELRCDPISGHTALYWYRQSLGQGLEFLIYFQGNSAPDKSGLPSDRFSAERTGGSVSTLTIQRTQQEDSAVYLCASSLGEETQYFGPGTRLLVL.

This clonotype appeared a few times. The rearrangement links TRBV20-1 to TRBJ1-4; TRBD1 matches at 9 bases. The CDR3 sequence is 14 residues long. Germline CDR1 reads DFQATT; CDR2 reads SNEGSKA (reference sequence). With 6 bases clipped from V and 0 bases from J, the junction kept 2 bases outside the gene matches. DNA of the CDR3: TGCAGTGCCAGGGACAGGGCAACTAATGAAAAACTGTTTTTT. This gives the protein CSARDRATNEKLFF.

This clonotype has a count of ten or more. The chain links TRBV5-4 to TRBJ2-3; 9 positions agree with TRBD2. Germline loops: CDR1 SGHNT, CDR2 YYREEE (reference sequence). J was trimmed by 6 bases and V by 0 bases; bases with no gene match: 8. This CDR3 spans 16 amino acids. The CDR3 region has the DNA TGTGCCAGCAGCTTGGGGCGGGGGGGCCTGCCGGATACGCAGTATTTT. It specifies CASSLGRGGLPDTQYF.